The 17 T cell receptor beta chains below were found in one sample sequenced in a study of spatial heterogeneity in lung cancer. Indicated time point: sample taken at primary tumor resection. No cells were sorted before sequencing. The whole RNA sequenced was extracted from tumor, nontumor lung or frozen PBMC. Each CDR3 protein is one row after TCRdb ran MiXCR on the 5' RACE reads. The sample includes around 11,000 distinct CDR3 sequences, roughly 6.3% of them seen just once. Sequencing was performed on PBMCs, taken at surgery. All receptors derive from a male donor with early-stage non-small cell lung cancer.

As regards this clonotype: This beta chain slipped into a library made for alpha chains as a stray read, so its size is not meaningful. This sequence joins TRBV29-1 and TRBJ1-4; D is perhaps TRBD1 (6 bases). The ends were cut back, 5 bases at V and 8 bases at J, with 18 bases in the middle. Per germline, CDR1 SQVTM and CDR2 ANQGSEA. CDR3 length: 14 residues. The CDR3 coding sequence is TGCAGCGTTTCGGGACTCAGGGGCGGGGAAAAACTGTTTTTT. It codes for CSVSGLRGGEKLFF.

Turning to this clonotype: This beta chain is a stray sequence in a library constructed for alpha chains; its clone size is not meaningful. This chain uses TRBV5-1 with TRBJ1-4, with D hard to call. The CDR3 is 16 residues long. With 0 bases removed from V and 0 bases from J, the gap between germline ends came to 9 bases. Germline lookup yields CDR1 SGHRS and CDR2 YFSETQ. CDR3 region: CASSLAAAATNEKLFF. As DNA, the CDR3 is TGCGCCAGCAGCTTGGCGGCAGCTGCAACTAATGAAAAACTGTTTTTT.

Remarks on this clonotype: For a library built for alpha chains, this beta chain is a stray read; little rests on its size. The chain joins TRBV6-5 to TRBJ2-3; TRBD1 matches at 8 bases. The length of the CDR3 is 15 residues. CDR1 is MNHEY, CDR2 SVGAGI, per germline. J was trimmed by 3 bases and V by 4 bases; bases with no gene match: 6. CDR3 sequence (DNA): TGTGCCAGCAGTTTCGGACAGGGACGGACAGATACGCAGTATTTT. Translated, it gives CASSFGQGRTDTQYF.

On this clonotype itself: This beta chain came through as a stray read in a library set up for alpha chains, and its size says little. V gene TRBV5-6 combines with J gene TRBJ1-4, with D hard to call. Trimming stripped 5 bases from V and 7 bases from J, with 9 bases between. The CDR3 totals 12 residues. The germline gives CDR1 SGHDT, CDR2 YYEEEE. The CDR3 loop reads CASSGKLEKLFF. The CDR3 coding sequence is TGTGCCAGCAGTGGTAAACTTGAAAAACTGTTTTTT.

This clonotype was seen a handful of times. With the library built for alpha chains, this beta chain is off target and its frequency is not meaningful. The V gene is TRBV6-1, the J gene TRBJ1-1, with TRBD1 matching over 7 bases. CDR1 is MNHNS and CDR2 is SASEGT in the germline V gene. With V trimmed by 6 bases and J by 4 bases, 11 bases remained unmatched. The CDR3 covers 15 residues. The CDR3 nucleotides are TGTGCCAGCAGGCAGACAGGGCCGGTCCCCACTGAAGCTTTCTTT. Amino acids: CASRQTGPVPTEAFF.

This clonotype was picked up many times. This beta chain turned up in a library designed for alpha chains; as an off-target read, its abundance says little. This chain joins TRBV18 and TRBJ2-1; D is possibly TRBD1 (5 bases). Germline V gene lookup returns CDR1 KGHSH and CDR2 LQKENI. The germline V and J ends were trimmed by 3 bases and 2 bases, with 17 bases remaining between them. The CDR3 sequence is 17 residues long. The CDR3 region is CASSPRREQATYNEQFF. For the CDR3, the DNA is TGTGCCAGCTCACCGAGAAGGGAACAGGCTACCTACAATGAGCAGTTCTTC. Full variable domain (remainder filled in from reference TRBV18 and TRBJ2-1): NAGVMQNPRHLVRRRGQEARLRCSPMKGHSHVYWYRQLPEEGLKFMVYLQKENIIDESGMPKERFSAEFPKEGPSILRIQQVVRGDSAAYFCASSPRREQATYNEQFFGPGTRLTVL.

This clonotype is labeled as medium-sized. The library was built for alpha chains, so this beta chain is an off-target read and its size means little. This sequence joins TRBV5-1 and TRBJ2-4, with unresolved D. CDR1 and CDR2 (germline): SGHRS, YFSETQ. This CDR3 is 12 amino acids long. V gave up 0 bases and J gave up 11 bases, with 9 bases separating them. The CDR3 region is CASSLDVSVQYF. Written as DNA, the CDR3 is TGCGCCAGCAGCTTGGACGTATCTGTTCAGTACTTC.

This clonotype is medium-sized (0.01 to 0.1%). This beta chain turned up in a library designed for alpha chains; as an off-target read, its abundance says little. This CDR3 is CASSRGLAGNTGELFF. In DNA, the CDR3 is TGCGCCAGCAGCCGCGGGCTAGCGGGTAACACCGGGGAGCTGTTTTTT. The V gene is TRBV4-1, the J gene TRBJ2-2; 8 bases match TRBD2. Germline CDR1 is MGHRA and CDR2 is YSYEKL. The CDR3 covers 16 residues. V was clipped by 4 bases and J by 2 bases; unmatched bases: 6.

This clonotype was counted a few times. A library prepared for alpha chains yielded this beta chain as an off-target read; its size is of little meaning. CDR3 bases: TGCAGTGCTAGTACGAGGAGGGAAAGCACCGGGGAGCTGTTTTTT. Protein sequence: CSASTRRESTGELFF. This chain links TRBV20-1 with TRBJ2-2; tentative D call: TRBD2 (6 bases). Germline CDR1 DFQATT, CDR2 SNEGSKA (reference sequence). V lost 3 bases and J lost 4, with 15 bases in between. CDR3 size: 15 residues.

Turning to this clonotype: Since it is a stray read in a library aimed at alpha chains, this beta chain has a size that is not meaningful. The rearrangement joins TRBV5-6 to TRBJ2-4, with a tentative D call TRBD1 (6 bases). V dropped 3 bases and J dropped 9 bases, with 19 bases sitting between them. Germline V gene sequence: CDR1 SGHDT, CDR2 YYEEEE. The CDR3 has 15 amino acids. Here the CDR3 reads CASSSQTGWGPIQYF. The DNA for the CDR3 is TGTGCCAGCAGCTCCCAGACAGGCTGGGGGCCCATTCAGTACTTC.

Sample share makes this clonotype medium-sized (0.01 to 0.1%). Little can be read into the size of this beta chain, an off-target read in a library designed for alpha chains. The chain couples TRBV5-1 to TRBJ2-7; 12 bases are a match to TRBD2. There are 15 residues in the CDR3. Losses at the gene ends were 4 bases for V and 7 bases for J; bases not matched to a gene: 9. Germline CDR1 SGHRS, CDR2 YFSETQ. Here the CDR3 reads CASSTMTSGSDEQYF. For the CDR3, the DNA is TGCGCCAGCAGCACGATGACTAGCGGGAGCGATGAGCAGTACTTC.

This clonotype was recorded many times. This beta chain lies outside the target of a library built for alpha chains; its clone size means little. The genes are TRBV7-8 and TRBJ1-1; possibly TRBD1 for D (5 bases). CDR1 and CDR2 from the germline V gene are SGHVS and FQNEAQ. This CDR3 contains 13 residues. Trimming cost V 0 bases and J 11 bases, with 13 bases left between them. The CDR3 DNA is TGTGCCAGCAGCTTAGCTCAGGGTGTGAAGGCTTTCTTT. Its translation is CASSLAQGVKAFF.

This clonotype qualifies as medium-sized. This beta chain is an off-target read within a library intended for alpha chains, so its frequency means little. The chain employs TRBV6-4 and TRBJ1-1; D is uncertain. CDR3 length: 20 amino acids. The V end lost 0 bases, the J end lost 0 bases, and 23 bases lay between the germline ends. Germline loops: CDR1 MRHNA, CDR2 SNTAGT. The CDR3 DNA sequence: TGTGCCAGCAGTGACTCGAAGGAACCCCTCGACTTCGACATGAACACTGAAGCTTTCTTT. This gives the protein CASSDSKEPLDFDMNTEAFF.

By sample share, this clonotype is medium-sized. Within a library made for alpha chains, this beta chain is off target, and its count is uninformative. CDR3 amino acids: CSARPNNYGYTF. CDR3 nucleotides: TGCAGTGCTAGGCCTAATAACTATGGCTACACCTTC. The chain has TRBV20-1 and TRBJ1-2; no definite D call. V lost 3 bases to trimming and J lost 1 base, with 6 bases between them. The CDR3 runs 12 residues. Per germline, CDR1 DFQATT and CDR2 SNEGSKA (reference sequence).

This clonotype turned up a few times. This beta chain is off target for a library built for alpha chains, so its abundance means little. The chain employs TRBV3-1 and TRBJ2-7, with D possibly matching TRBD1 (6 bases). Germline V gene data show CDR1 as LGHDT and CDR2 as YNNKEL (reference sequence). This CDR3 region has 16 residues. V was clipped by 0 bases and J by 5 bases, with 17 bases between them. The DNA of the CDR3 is TGTGCCAGCAGCCAAGAGGGGGCAACCGTCAGCGACGAGCAGTACTTC. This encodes CASSQEGATVSDEQYF.

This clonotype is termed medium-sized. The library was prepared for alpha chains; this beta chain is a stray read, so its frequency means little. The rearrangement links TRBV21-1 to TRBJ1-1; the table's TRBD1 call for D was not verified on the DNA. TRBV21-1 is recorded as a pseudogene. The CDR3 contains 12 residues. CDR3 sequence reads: CASSKATPGVFF. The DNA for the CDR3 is TGTGCCAGCAGCAAAGCTACCCCCGGTGTCTTCTTT.

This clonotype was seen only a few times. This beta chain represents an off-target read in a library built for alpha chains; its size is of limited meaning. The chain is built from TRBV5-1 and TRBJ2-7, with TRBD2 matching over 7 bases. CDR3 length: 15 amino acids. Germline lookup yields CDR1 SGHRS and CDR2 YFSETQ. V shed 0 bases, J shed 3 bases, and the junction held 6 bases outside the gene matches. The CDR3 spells CASSLGWRGNYEQYF. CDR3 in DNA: TGCGCCAGCAGCTTGGGTTGGCGGGGGAACTACGAGCAGTACTTC. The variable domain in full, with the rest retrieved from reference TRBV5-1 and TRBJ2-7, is KAGVTQTPRYLIKTRGQQVTLSCSPISGHRSVSWYQQTPGQGLQFLFEYFSETQRNKGNFPGRFSGRQFSNSRSEMNVSTLELGDSALYLCASSLGWRGNYEQYFGPGTRLTVT.